This T cell receptor (beta chain) stems from a study of T cell responses to AZD1222 COVID-19 vaccine. Study in general: The study pooled second doses at about 4 or about 12 weeks. General study findings and limits: Females outnumbered males among donors, who were mostly white British; clonal diversity was possibly underestimated. Seropositive at baseline were only a handful of AZD1222 recipients. Spike-spanning, vaccine-associated CD4 TCRs were dominant at 160-218 and 743-854.

About this clone: What it recognizes is unknown.

Profiling relied on immunoSEQ multiplex PCR, and the TCRdb table lists in-frame clones only, not all of them. Counted here are 90,000 to 120,000 clones, around 87% occurring once; the ten biggest clones make up 3.5% to 4.5%. Deletions cut 1 base from V and 1 base from J, with 10 bases between. Germline CDR1 and CDR2: MGHRA and YSYEKL. There are 15 residues in the CDR3. The sequences come from peripheral blood, collected on day 0 of AZD1222 vaccination. This rearrangement joins TRBV4-1 to TRBJ1-1, with unresolved D. This clonotype was obtained from an adult in good health. CDR3 nucleotides: TGCGCCAGCAGCCAAGTACGACATCCGAACACTGAAGCTTTCTTT. It translates to CASSQVRHPNTEAFF.